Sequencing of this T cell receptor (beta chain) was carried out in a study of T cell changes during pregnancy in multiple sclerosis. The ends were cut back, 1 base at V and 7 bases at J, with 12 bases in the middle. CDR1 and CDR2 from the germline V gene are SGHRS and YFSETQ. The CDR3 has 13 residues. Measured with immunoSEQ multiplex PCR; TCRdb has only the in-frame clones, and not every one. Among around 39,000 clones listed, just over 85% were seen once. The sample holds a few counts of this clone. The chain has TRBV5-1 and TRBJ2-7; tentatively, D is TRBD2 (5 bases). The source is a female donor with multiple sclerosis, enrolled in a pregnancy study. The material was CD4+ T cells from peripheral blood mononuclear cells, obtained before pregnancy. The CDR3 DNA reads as TGCGCCAGCAGCTTGAGCGGTCCCGGGGAGCAGTACTTC. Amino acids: CASSLSGPGEQYF.